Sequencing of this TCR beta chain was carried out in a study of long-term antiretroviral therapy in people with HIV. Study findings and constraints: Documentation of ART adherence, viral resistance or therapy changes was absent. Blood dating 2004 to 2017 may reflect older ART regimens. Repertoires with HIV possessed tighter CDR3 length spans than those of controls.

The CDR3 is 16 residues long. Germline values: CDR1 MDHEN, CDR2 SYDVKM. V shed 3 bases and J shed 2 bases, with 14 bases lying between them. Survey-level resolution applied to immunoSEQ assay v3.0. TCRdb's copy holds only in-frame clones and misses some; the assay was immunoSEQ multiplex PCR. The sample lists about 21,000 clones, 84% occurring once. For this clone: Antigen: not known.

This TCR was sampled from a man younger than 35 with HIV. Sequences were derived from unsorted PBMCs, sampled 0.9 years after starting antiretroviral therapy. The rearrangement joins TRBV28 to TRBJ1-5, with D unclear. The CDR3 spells CASSLFFGMGNQPQHF. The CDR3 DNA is TGTGCCAGCAGTTTGTTTTTCGGAATGGGCAATCAGCCCCAGCATTTT.